This T cell receptor beta chain was retrieved from a study of CD8 T cells in ankylosing spondylitis. Study results and limitations: Matched ankylosing spondylitis synovial fluid reportedly showed significant enrichment of disease-linked clones. Ankylosing spondylitis blood seemed to carry a telltale TCR beta motif made of eight or nine highly homologous variants. As for the disease-linked clones, they showed a CD8+ phenotype and occurred at relatively low frequencies in peripheral blood.

This CDR3 comprises 13 residues. Germline assignment: CDR1 SGHTA and CDR2 FQGNSA. With 6 bases clipped from V and 6 bases from J, the junction kept 3 bases outside the gene matches. As for this clonotype: Its specificity is not known.

Quantitative 5'-RACE with molecular barcodes generated TCR beta libraries. TCRdb recomputed calls from the 5' RACE reads with MiXCR, one row per CDR3 protein. The sample holds 200,000 or so distinct CDR3 sequences, 13% seen once. The chain employs TRBV7-2 and TRBJ2-7, with 12 bases lining up with TRBD2. The sequence was obtained from a female donor with ankylosing spondylitis or in good health (not recorded which). The sample consisted of blood, either unsorted or a sorted T cell fraction (not recorded which). CDR3 in DNA: TGTGCCAGCAGACGACTAGCGGGAGCCGAGCAGTACTTC. It is translated as CASRRLAGAEQYF.